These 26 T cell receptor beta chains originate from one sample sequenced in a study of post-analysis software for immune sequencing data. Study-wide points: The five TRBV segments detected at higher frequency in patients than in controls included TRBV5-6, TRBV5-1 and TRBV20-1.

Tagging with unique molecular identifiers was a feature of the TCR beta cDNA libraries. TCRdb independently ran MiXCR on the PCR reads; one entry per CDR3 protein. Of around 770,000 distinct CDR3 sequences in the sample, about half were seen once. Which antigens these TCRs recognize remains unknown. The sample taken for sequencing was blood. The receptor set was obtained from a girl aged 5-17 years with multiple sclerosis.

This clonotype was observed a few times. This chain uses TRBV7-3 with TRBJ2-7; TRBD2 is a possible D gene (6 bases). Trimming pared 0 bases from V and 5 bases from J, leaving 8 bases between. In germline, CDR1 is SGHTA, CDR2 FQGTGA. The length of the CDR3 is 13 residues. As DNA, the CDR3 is TGTGCCAGCAGCTTAACGCCGGGGGACGAGCAGTACTTC. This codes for CASSLTPGDEQYF.

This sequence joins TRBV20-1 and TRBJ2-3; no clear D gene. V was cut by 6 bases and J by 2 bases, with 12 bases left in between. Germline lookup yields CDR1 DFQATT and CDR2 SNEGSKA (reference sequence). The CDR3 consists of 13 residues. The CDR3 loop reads CSATQGNTDTQYF. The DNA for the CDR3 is TGCAGTGCGACACAAGGAAACACAGATACGCAGTATTTT.

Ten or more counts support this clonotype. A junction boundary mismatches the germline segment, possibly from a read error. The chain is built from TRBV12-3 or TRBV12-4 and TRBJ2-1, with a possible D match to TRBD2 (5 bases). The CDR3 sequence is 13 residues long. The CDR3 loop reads CASSLERYNEQFF. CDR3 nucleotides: TGTGCCAGCAGCTTAGAGCGGTACAATGAGCAGTTCTTC.

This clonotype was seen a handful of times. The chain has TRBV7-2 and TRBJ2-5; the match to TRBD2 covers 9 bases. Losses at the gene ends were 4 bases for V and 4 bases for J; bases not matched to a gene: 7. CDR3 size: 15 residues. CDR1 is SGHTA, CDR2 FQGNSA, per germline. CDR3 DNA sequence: TGTGCCAGCAGCTCCGGGCTAGCGGGGAGAGAGACCCAGTACTTC. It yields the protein CASSSGLAGRETQYF.

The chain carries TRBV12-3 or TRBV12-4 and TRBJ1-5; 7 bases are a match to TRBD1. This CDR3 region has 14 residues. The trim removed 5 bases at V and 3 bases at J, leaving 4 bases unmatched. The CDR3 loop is CASSKGTDNQPQHF. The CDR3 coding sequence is TGTGCCAGCAGTAAGGGGACAGACAATCAGCCCCAGCATTTT.

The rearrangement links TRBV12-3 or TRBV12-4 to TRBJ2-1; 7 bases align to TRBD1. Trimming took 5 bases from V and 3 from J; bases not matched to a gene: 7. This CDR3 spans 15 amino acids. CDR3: CASSLDRAGYNEQFF. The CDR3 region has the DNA TGTGCCAGCAGTCTCGACAGGGCCGGCTACAATGAGCAGTTCTTC.

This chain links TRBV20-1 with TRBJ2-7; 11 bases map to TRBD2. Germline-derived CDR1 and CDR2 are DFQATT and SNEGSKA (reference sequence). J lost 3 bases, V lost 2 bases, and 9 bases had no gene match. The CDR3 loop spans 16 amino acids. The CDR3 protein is CSARSRLAGRFYEQYF. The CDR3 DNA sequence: TGCAGTGCTAGATCTAGACTAGCGGGGCGATTCTACGAGCAGTACTTC.

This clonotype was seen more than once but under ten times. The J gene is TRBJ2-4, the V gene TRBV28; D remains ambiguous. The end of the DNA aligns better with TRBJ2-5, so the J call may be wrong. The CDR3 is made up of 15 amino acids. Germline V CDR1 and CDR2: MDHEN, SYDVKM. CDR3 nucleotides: TGTGCCAGCAGTTTATCCACTCGAATGGAAGAGACCCAGTACTTC. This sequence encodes CASSLSTRMEETQYF.

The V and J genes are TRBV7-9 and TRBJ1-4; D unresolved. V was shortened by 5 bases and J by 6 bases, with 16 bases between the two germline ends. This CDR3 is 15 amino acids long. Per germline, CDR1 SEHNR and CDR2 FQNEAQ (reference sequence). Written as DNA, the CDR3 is TGTGCCAGCAGCCGTACAGCCTCCTCCTATGAAAAACTGTTTTTT. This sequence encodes CASSRTASSYEKLFF. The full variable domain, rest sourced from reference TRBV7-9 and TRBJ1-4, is DTGVSQNPRHKITKRGQNVTFRCDPISEHNRLYWYRQTLGQGPEFLTYFQNEAQLEKSRLLSDRFSAERPKGSFSTLEIQRTEQGDSAMYLCASSRTASSYEKLFFGSGTQLSVL.

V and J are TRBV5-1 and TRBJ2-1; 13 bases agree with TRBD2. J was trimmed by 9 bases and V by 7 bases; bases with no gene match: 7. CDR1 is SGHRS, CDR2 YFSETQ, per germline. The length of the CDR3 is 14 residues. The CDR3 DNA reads TGCGCCAGCGGGACTAGCGGGACGGACGGTGAGCAGTTCTTC. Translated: CASGTSGTDGEQFF.

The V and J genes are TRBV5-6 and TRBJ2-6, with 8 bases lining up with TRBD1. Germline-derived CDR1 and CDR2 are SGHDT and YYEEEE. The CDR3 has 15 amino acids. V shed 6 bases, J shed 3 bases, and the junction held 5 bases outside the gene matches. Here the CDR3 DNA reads TGTGCCAGCACCGAACAGGGGGATGGGGCCAACGTCCTGACTTTC. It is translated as CASTEQGDGANVLTF.

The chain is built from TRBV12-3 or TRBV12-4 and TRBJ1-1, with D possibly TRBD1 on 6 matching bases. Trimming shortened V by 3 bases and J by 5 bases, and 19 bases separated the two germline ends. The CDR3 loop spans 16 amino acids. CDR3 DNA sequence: TGTGCCAGCAGTTTTACGGCCCACGTAGGGGGGACTGAAGCTTTCTTT. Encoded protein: CASSFTAHVGGTEAFF.

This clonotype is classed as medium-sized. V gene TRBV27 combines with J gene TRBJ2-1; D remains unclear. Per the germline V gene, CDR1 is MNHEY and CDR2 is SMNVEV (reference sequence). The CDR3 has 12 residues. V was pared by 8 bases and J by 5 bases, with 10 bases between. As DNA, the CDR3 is TGTGCCAGCGGGTGGCCCGACAATGAGCAGTTCTTC. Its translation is CASGWPDNEQFF.

CDR3 nucleotides: TGCAGCGCCGAAAGCGGACGGCCCTACGAGCAGTACTTC. This translates into CSAESGRPYEQYF. The chain has TRBV20-1 and TRBJ2-7; D may be TRBD2 (5 bases). The CDR3 has 13 amino acids. The germline V gene has CDR1 DFQATT and CDR2 SNEGSKA (reference sequence).

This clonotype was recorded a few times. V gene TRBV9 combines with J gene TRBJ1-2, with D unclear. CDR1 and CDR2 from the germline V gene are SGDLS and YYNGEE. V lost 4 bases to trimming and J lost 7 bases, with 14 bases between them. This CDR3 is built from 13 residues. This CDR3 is CASSQFQESGYTF. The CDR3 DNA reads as TGTGCCAGCAGCCAGTTTCAGGAGAGTGGCTACACCTTC.

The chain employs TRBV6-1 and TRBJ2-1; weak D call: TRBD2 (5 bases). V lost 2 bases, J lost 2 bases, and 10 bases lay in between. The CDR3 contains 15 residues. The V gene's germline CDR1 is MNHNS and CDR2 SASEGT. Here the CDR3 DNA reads TGTGCCAGCAGTGAAAAAGAGGAGGCCTACAATGAGCAGTTCTTC. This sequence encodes CASSEKEEAYNEQFF.

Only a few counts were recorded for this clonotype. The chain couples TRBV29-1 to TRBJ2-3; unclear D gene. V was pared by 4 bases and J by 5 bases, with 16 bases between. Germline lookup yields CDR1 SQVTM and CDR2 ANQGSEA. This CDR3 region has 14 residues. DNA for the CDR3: TGCAGCGTTGTACGTAGTAATACCGTAGATACGCAGTATTTT. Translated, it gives CSVVRSNTVDTQYF.

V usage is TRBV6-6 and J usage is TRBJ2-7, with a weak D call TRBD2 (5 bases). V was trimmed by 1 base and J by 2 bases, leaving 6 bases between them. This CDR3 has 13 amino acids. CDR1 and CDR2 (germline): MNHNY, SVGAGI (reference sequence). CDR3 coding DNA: TGTGCCAGCAGTTACTTCGGGGCCTACGAGCAGTACTTC. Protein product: CASSYFGAYEQYF.

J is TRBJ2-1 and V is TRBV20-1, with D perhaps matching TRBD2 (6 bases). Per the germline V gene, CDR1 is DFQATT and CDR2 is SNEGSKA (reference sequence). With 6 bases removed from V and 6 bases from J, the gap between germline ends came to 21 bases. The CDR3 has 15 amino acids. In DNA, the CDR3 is TGCAGTGCGGACGGAAGGGACTCTGGATTCAATGAGCAGTTCTTC. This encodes CSADGRDSGFNEQFF.

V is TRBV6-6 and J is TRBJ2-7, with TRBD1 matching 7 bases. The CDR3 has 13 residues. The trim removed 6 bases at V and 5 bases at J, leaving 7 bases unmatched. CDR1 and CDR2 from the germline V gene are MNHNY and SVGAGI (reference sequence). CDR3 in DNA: TGTGCCAGCAGCGAGGGACAGTTGAACGAGCAGTACTTC. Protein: CASSEGQLNEQYF.

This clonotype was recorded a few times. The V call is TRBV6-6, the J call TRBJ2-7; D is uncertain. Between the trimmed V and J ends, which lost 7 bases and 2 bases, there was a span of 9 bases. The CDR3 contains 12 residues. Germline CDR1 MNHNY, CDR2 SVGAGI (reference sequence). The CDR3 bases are TGTGCCAGCATCGGCGGAACCTACGAGCAGTACTTC. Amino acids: CASIGGTYEQYF.

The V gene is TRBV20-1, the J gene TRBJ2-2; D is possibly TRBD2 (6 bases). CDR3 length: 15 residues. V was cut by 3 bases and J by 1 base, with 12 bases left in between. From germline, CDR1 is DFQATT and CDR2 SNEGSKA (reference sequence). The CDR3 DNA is TGCAGTGCTAGGGGGGGTTTGGGGAACACCGGGGAGCTGTTTTTT. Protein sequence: CSARGGLGNTGELFF.

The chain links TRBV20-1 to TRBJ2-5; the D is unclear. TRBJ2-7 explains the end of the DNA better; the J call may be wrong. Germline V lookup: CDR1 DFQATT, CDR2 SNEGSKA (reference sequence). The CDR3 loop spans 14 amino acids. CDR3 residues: CSASGPQRVSEQYF. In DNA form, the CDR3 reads TGCAGTGCCTCAGGACCCCAAAGGGTGTCCGAGCAGTACTTC.

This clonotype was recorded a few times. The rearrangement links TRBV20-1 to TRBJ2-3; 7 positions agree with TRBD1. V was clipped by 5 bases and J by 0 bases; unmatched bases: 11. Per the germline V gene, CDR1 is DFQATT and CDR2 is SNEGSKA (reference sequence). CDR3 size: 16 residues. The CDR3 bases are TGCAGTGCTTTAAGCGACAGGGAACTAAGCACAGATACGCAGTATTTT. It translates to CSALSDRELSTDTQYF.

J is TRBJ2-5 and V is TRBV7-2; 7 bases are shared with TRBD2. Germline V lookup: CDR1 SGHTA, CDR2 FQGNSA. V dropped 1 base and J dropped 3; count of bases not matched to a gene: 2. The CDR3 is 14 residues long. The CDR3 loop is CASSLGGSKETQYF. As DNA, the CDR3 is TGTGCCAGCAGCTTAGGCGGGAGTAAAGAGACCCAGTACTTC.

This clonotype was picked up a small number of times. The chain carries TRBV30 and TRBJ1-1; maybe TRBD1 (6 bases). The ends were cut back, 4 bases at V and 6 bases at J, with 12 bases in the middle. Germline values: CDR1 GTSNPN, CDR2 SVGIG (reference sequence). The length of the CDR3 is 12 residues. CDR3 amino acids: CAWIQGSAEAFF. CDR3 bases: TGTGCCTGGATCCAGGGGTCCGCTGAAGCTTTCTTT. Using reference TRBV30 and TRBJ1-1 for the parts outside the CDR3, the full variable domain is SQTIHQWPATLVQPVGSPLSLECTVEGTSNPNLYWYRQAAGRGLQLLFYSVGIGQISSEVPQNLSASRPQDRQFILSSKKLLLSDSGFYLCAWIQGSAEAFFGQGTRLTVV.